This T cell receptor (beta chain) was sequenced during a study of post-analysis software for immune sequencing data. About the research overall: There were relapsing-remitting, secondary progressive and progressive-relapsing multiple sclerosis among the disease courses included. Study-level results: Batch-matched samples strongly co-clustered by F measure. Controls showed significantly higher normalized Chao1 diversity than did multiple sclerosis patients. About five TRBV segments occurring more often in patients than controls included TRBV5-6, TRBV5-1 and TRBV20-1.

The CDR3 covers 13 residues. V was cut by 2 bases and J by 12 bases, with 16 bases left in between. Germline CDR1 reads DFQATT; CDR2 reads SNEGSKA (reference sequence). Comments on this clonotype: As yet, its antigen is unknown.

Carried by the TCR beta cDNA libraries were unique molecular identifiers. When about 1 to 11 million T cells were used, they gave a few hundred thousand cDNA molecules. Each CDR3 protein is one row after TCRdb ran MiXCR on the PCR reads. The table includes approximately 150,000 distinct CDR3 sequences, roughly 31% detected once. The source of this sequence is a girl aged 5-17 years with multiple sclerosis. Sequenced material: blood. V usage is TRBV20-1 and J usage is TRBJ1-4, with D tentatively TRBD1 (6 bases). CDR3 loop: CSARTVGQAELFF. DNA for the CDR3: TGCAGTGCTAGAACAGTGGGACAAGCCGAACTGTTTTTT.